This entry lists 14 T cell receptor beta chains sequenced from one sample in a study of Graves' ophthalmopathy and Graves' hyperthyroidism. From RNA, the CDR3 regions of TCR beta chains were amplified and sequenced. First-round RT-PCR used HTBI primers; second-round multiplex PCR followed. One entry per CDR3 protein, called by TCRdb with MiXCR from the multiplex PCR reads. The data contain a few hundred thousand distinct CDR3 sequences, about a sixth of them seen just once; the ten biggest clones take up about 2.4%. Sample: peripheral blood. The receptors originated from an adult woman with stable Graves' hyperthyroidism.

This clonotype was detected ten times or more. The chain joins TRBV7-6 to TRBJ2-2; 8 bases are a match to TRBD1. Trimming cost V 1 base and J 1 base; bases outside gene matches: 5. The CDR3 has 17 residues. The germline CDR1 and CDR2 sequences are SGHVS and FNYEAQ. The CDR3, as DNA: TGTGCCAGCAGCTTAGGGCAGGGGGCTGTGAACACCGGGGAGCTGTTTTTT. Translating gives CASSLGQGAVNTGELFF.

This clonotype has at least ten counts. The CDR3 bases are TGTGCCAGCAGTTACCCTAGCGGGAAGGGGACCCAGTACTTC. Translated: CASSYPSGKGTQYF. The rearrangement uses TRBV6-2 or TRBV6-3 and TRBJ2-5; 9 bases align to TRBD2. The CDR3 is 14 amino acids. Germline CDR1 is MNHEY and CDR2 is SVGEGT. V shed 2 bases, J shed 7 bases, and the junction held 5 bases outside the gene matches.

This clonotype appeared many times. The chain combines TRBV6-5 with TRBJ1-1; D ambiguous. The length of the CDR3 is 14 residues. CDR1 is MNHEY, CDR2 SVGAGI, per germline. The V and J ends lost 0 bases and 1 base respectively, with 6 bases between them. CDR3 amino acids: CASSYSGENTEAFF. The CDR3 DNA sequence: TGTGCCAGCAGTTACTCAGGAGAGAACACTGAAGCTTTCTTT.

A word on this clonotype: A read error may produce the germline difference seen at one junction end. The chain is built from TRBV20-1 and TRBJ2-4, with D tentatively TRBD2 (6 bases). The CDR3 is 12 amino acids. Germline V CDR1 and CDR2: DFQATT, SNEGSKA (reference sequence). CDR3 sequence (DNA): TGCAGTGCTAGAGACGGGAGACACATTAAGTACTTC. Translated: CSARDGRHIKYF.

In this sample, this clonotype turned up many times. The gene calls are TRBV5-1 and TRBJ2-7; TRBD1 aligns across 7 bases. With 5 bases clipped from V and 6 bases from J, the junction kept 8 bases outside the gene matches. There are 13 residues in the CDR3. The germline gives CDR1 SGHRS, CDR2 YFSETQ. The CDR3 region is CASRGRDRSEQYF. Written as DNA, the CDR3 is TGCGCCAGCAGAGGAAGGGACAGATCCGAGCAGTACTTC.

The table lists this clonotype with many counts. CDR3 nucleotides: TGTGCCAGCAGCCCAACTTCCGGACCCTCTAACTATGGCTACACCTTC. It specifies CASSPTSGPSNYGYTF. This chain joins TRBV28 and TRBJ1-2; no clear D gene. V was cut by 6 bases and J by 0 bases, with 17 bases left in between. The CDR3 runs 16 residues. CDR1 MDHEN and CDR2 SYDVKM come from the germline V gene.

The rearrangement links TRBV19 to TRBJ1-2, with D possibly TRBD1 on 5 matching bases. V was cut by 5 bases and J by 8 bases, with 24 bases left in between. The CDR3 is made up of 16 amino acids. Germline lookup yields CDR1 LNHDA and CDR2 SQIVND (reference sequence). The CDR3 nucleotides read TGTGCCAGTAGTTCGGCTTTCATTCGGGGGAAGATGGGCTACACCTTC. It codes for CASSSAFIRGKMGYTF. Based on the CDR3 plus reference TRBV19 and TRBJ1-2, the full variable domain is DGGITQSPKYLFRKEGQNVTLSCEQNLNHDAMYWYRQDPGQGLRLIYYSQIVNDFQKGDIAEGYSVSREKKESFPLTVTSAQKNPTAFYLCASSSAFIRGKMGYTFGSGTRLTVV.

The rearrangement joins TRBV19 to TRBJ1-5; D is perhaps TRBD1 (5 bases). From germline, CDR1 is LNHDA and CDR2 SQIVND (reference sequence). This CDR3 is built from 17 residues. Trimming left V 3 bases short and J 0 bases short, with 15 bases between. The CDR3: CASSIGPGGSSNQPQHF. DNA of the CDR3: TGTGCCAGTAGTATCGGTCCGGGGGGAAGTAGCAATCAGCCCCAGCATTTT.

This clonotype was observed a few times. The rearrangement joins TRBV28 to TRBJ2-5, with 13 nucleotides matching TRBD2. The CDR3 loop spans 20 amino acids. With V trimmed by 6 bases and J by 4 bases, 20 bases remained unmatched. Germline CDR1 is MDHEN and CDR2 is SYDVKM. CDR3: CASRPLGTSGISTKRETQYF. CDR3 sequence (DNA): TGTGCCAGCAGACCACTTGGGACTAGCGGGATTTCCACGAAAAGAGAGACCCAGTACTTC.

The chain couples TRBV4-2 to TRBJ1-1; D possibly corresponds to TRBD1 (5 bases). Germline V CDR1 and CDR2: LGHNA, YNFKEQ. There are 16 residues in the CDR3. Trimming took off 1 base at V and 7 bases at J, with 19 bases between the two ends. The CDR3 nucleotides read TGTGCCAGCAGCCAAGTAGGCAGGGTGGAATGGAATGAAGCTTTCTTT. Protein: CASSQVGRVEWNEAFF.

This clonotype was recorded at least ten times. V usage is TRBV4-1 and J usage is TRBJ1-1, with TRBD1 as a possible D gene (6 bases). Germline V gives CDR1 MGHRA, CDR2 YSYEKL. The V end lost 0 bases, the J end lost 2 bases, and 13 bases lay between the germline ends. The CDR3 loop spans 16 amino acids. The chain's CDR3 is CASSQEKRTANTEAFF. DNA of the CDR3: TGCGCCAGCAGCCAAGAGAAACGGACAGCTAACACTGAAGCTTTCTTT.

This clonotype was detected only a few times. V is TRBV28 and J is TRBJ2-4; 8 positions agree with TRBD1. V was pared by 6 bases and J by 9 bases, with 10 bases of the junction left unmatched. Germline V CDR1 and CDR2: MDHEN, SYDVKM. The CDR3 extends over 14 amino acids. The CDR3 loop is CASRPSDRDSIQYF. In DNA form, the CDR3 reads TGTGCCAGCAGACCCTCGGACAGGGATAGCATTCAGTACTTC.

This clonotype was found many times. The chain couples TRBV18 to TRBJ2-7; TRBD2 aligns across 7 bases. Germline V gene lookup returns CDR1 KGHSH and CDR2 LQKENI. There are 16 residues in the CDR3. The V gene end was trimmed by 0 bases and the J gene end by 0 bases; junction bases not matched to a gene: 5. Here the CDR3 reads CASSPPGLADSYEQYF. The CDR3 DNA sequence: TGTGCCAGCTCACCACCGGGCCTAGCGGACTCCTACGAGCAGTACTTC.

The rearrangement uses TRBV2 and TRBJ2-4; 11 bases are a match to TRBD2. Germline V lookup: CDR1 SNHLY, CDR2 FYNNEI. V lost 8 bases to trimming and J lost 0 bases; unmatched junction nucleotides: 0. This CDR3 comprises 14 residues. The CDR3 region is CASGTSGAKNIQYF. CDR3 nucleotide sequence: TGTGCCAGCGGGACTAGCGGAGCCAAAAACATTCAGTACTTC.